This T cell receptor beta chain was retrieved from a study of response to subunit inactivated influenza vaccine. V was pared by 6 bases and J by 1 base, with 12 bases between. Germline values: CDR1 DFQATT, CDR2 SNEGSKA (reference sequence). This CDR3 spans 14 amino acids. A remark on this clonotype: Its antigen is unidentified.

Overall study results and limits: Each seasonal influenza vaccination recruits few new T cells, the authors suggested.

From the RT-PCR reads, TCRdb called clonotypes with MiXCR, one entry per CDR3 protein. The repertoire consists of hundreds of thousands of distinct CDR3 sequences, with 15% to 19% occurring once and the leading ten covering roughly 11%. The clonotype was recovered from a man between 45 and 60 years old who received an inactivated influenza vaccine. Sequenced material: PBMCs from blood, taken approximately 12 days after vaccination. The rearrangement links TRBV20-1 to TRBJ2-2; no firm D call. CDR3 protein: CSAYGRENTGELFF. In DNA form, the CDR3 reads TGCAGTGCATATGGCAGAGAGAACACCGGGGAGCTGTTTTTT.